The entry below describes one TCR beta chain. Its matching antigen is unknown. Some clones are missing from TCRdb's copy, which holds only in-frame ones; the method was immunoSEQ multiplex PCR. Of roughly 190,000 clones in the sample, 86% are singletons; the top ten hold roughly 1.5%. This record comes from a study of cytomegalovirus exposure and HLA in healthy donors. Study outcomes and limitations: Reported performance of the classifier showed diagnosis of cytomegalovirus status with high specificity and sensitivity. The listing of 150 to 200 TCR beta chains classed them as cytomegalovirus-associated.

Trimming stripped 11 bases from V and 3 bases from J, with 10 bases between. The V gene's germline CDR1 is MNHEY and CDR2 SMNVEV (reference sequence). This CDR3 contains 11 residues. The sequenced sample was PBMCs. The TCR comes from a woman aged 18-35 years in good health and CMV-seronegative. The chain uses TRBV27 and TRBJ1-2; D unresolved. The CDR3 protein is CAPGQDYGYTF. CDR3 nucleotide sequence: TGTGCCCCCGGCCAGGACTATGGCTACACCTTC.